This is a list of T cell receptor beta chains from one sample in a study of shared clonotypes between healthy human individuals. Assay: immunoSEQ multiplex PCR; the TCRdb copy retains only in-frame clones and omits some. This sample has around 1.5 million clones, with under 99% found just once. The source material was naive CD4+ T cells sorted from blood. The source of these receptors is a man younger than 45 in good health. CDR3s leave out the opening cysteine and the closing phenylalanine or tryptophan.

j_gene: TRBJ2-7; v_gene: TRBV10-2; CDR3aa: ASNRGPTYEQY
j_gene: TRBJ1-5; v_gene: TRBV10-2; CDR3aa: ASSERAGEYQPQH
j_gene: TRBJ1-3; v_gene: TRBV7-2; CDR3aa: ASSPRQSSGNTIY
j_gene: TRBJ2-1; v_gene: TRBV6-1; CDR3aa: ASSDWTGSSYNEQF
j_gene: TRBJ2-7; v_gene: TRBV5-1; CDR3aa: ASSLRQASYEQY
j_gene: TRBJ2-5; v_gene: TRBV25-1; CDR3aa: ASSTQLGNQETQY
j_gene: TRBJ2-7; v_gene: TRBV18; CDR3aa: ASSPTTGGGEQY
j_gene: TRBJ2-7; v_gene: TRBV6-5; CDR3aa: ASSWGGSGEQY
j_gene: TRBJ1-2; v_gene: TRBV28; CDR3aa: ASSGTSYGYT
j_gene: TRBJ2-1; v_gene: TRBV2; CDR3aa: ASSEAPQGAGGDEQF
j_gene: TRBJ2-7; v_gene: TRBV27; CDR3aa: ASSLLGPYEQY
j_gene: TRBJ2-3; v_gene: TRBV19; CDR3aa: ASSMAGQGWTDTQY
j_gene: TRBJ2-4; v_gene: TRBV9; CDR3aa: ASSPRTSGRATKNIQY
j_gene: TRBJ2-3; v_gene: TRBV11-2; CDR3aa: ASSQRGTDTQY
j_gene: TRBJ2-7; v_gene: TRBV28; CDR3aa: AGSGGADEQY
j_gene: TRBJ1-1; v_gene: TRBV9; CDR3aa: ASSVALWDANEAF
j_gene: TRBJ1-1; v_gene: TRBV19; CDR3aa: ASSIGTPNTEAF
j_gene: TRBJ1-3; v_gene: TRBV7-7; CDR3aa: ASSQGAGAGNTIY
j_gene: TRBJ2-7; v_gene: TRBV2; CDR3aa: ASSLGWDRTYEQY
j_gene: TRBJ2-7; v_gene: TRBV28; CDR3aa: ASSPARLAGGPRREQY
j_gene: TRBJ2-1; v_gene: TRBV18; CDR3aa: ASSPLAGDYNEQF
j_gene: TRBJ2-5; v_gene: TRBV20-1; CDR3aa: SARDLQTQY
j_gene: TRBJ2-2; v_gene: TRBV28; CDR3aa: ASSGDRESWELF
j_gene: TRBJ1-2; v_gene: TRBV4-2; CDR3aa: ASSQELSGYGYT
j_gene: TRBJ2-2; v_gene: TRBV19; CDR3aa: ASTHLAGPGELF
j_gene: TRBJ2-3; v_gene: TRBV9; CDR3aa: ASSDRTSGSPDTQY
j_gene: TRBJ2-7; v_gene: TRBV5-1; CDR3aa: ASSPGQGVYEQY
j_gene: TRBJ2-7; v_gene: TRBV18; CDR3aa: ASSPRPSGGTYEQY
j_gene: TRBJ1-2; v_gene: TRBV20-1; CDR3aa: SAQIIYRNT
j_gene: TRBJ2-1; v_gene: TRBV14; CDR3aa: ASSRGSYEQF
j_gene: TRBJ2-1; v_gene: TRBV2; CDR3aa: ASSPQIHNEQF
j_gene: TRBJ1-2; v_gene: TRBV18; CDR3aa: ASSPLLDRGDRGYT
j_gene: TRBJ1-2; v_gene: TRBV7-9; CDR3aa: ASSSNRLSYGYT
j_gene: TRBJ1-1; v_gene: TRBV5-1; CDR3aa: ASSLEGPVTEAF
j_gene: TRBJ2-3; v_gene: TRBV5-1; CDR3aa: ASSLGPNTDTQY
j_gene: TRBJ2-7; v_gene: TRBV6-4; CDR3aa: ASSELAGALGEQY
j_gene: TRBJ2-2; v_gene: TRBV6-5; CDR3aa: ATRVGTENTGELF
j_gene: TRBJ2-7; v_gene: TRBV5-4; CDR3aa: ASSLAGSGGSYEQY
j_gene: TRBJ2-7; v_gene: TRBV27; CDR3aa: ASSHKRASYEQY
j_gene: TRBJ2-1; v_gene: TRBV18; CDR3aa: ASSPGGAGVGNEQF
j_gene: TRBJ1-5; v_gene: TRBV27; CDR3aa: ASSRTMEPQH
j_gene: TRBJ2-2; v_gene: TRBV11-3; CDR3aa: ASSLGTSGELF
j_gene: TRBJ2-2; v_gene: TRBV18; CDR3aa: ASSPRLVEGTGELF
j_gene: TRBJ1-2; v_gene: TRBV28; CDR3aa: ASGQGADYGYT
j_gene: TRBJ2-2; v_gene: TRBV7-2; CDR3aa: ASSLARQSGELF
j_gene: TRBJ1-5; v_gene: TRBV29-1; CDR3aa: SVGGLDQPQH